This is a list of T cell receptor beta chains from one sample in a study of CD8+ T cells in alopecia areata. Assay: immunoSEQ multiplex PCR; the TCRdb copy retains only in-frame clones and omits some. The table has about 140,000 clones, about half seen once; the top ten hold over 0.75%. Sequenced material: CD4+ T cells sorted from blood, taken at week 0. The receptor source for this set is a human donor with alopecia areata. The CDR3 runs from the conserved cysteine through the conserved F or W. D genes are given only for firm matches. Not all rows give a size; the values are once, few, many and, for expanded clones, a class.

v_gene	len	j_gene	d_gene	abundance	CDR3aa	CDR3nt
TRBV29-1	11	TRBJ1-2	TRBD1	few	CSVGDRVGYTF	TGCAGCGTTGGAGACAGGGTCGGCTACACCTTC
TRBV2	10	TRBJ2-7	TRBD1	NA	CASRAGTAYF	TGTGCCAGCAGGGCTGGGACAGCCTACTTC
TRBV30	13	TRBJ1-1	NA	NA	CAWSGGERTEAFF	TGTGCCTGGAGTGGCGGGGAGAGGACTGAAGCTTTCTTT
TRBV5-1	14	TRBJ2-1	NA	NA	CASTAVETYNEQFF	TGCGCCAGCACCGCAGTGGAAACCTACAATGAGCAGTTCTTC
TRBV30	14	TRBJ2-1	TRBD2	NA	CAWTSGISYNEQFF	TGTGCCTGGACTAGCGGGATTTCCTACAATGAGCAGTTCTTC
TRBV7-8	15	TRBJ2-2	TRBD2	NA	CASSVLSGRTGELFF	TGTGCCAGCAGCGTTCTTAGCGGGAGAACCGGGGAGCTGTTTTTT
TRBV6-5	11	TRBJ1-1	NA	NA	CASSRASEAFF	TGTGCCAGCAGTCGGGCCTCTGAAGCTTTCTTT
TRBV30	14	TRBJ1-1	NA	once	CAWSPLTGSTEAFF	TGTGCCTGGAGTCCATTGACGGGAAGCACTGAAGCTTTCTTT
TRBV19	13	TRBJ2-7	NA	few	CASSTGTLYEQYF	TGTGCCAGTAGCACCGGGACCCTCTACGAGCAGTACTTC
TRBV27	15	TRBJ2-7	NA	NA	CASSPRGRLDNEQYF	TGTGCCAGCAGTCCCCGGGGCCGCCTTGACAACGAGCAGTACTTC
TRBV11-2	18	TRBJ2-7	NA	NA	CASSLELGGPISSYEQYF	TGTGCCAGCAGCTTAGAGTTAGGCGGGCCGATTAGCTCCTACGAGCAGTACTTC
TRBV29-1	16	TRBJ2-7	NA	few	CSVASPQGVGVSEQYF	TGCAGCGTTGCTAGCCCACAGGGCGTGGGGGTCTCCGAGCAGTACTTC
TRBV5-1	17	TRBJ2-1	NA	NA	CASSLGGKRGPYNEQFF	TGCGCCAGCAGCTTAGGGGGCAAGCGGGGACCTTACAATGAGCAGTTCTTC
TRBV7-2	16	TRBJ2-3	NA	NA	CASSLPIVPSTDTQYF	TGTGCCAGCAGCCTACCCATCGTCCCAAGCACAGATACGCAGTATTTT
TRBV15	14	TRBJ2-1	NA	few	CATSRAEGMAEQFF	TGTGCCACCAGCAGGGCCGAAGGGATGGCTGAGCAGTTCTTC
TRBV19	15	TRBJ2-7	NA	NA	CASSRGTGSLDEQYF	TGTGCCAGTAGTCGCGGCACAGGATCCCTTGACGAGCAGTACTTC
TRBV18	15	TRBJ2-5	NA	NA	CASSPRGTRQETQYF	TGTGCCAGCTCACCACGGGGGACTCGGCAAGAGACCCAGTACTTC
TRBV5-1	14	TRBJ2-1	NA	NA	CASRTDGGYNEQFF	TGCGCCAGCAGAACCGACGGGGGCTACAATGAGCAGTTCTTC
TRBV7-2	13	TRBJ2-7	NA	NA	CATRQASSYEQYF	TGTGCCACTAGACAGGCCAGCTCCTACGAGCAGTACTTC
TRBV29-1	14	TRBJ2-3	NA	few	CSVERLGGTDTQYF	TGCAGCGTTGAACGGCTCGGGGGCACAGATACGCAGTATTTT
TRBV29-1	12	TRBJ2-3	TRBD1	few	CSVGQGTDTQYF	TGCAGCGTCGGACAGGGCACAGATACGCAGTATTTT
TRBV4-2	13	TRBJ2-7	TRBD2	NA	CASSQELAGEQYF	TGTGCCAGCAGCCAAGAACTAGCGGGCGAGCAGTACTTC
TRBV9	15	TRBJ2-1	NA	NA	CASSRDSLSYNEQFF	TGTGCCAGCAGCCGGGACTCCCTATCATACAATGAGCAGTTCTTC
TRBV6-5	13	TRBJ2-5	NA	NA	CASSRIRQETQYF	TGTGCCAGCAGTCGGATACGACAAGAGACCCAGTACTTC
TRBV29-1	13	TRBJ1-5	NA	few	CSVMSGSNQPQHF	TGCAGCGTTATGTCGGGAAGCAATCAGCCCCAGCATTTT
TRBV7-2	15	TRBJ2-7	NA	NA	CASSFQDPSSYEQYF	TGTGCCAGCAGCTTCCAGGACCCGAGTTCCTACGAGCAGTACTTC
TRBV5-1	12	TRBJ2-3	NA	NA	CASSGGSSSGYF	TGCGCCAGCAGCGGGGGATCGTCCTCAGGGTATTTT
TRBV29-1	14	TRBJ1-2	TRBD1	NA	CSVVTGGGFYGYTF	TGCAGCGTCGTGACAGGGGGCGGCTTCTATGGCTACACCTTC
TRBV14	14	TRBJ2-7	NA	few	CASSQGGATYEQYF	TGTGCCAGCAGCCAAGGAGGCGCAACCTACGAGCAGTACTTC
TRBV28	16	TRBJ2-7	TRBD1	NA	CASSPTKSGTGYEQYF	TGTGCCAGCAGTCCAACCAAATCCGGGACAGGGTACGAGCAGTACTTC
TRBV4-1	14	TRBJ2-7	NA	few	CASSLGVGRYEQYF	TGCGCCAGCAGCCTAGGGGTTGGACGGTACGAGCAGTACTTC
TRBV29-1	11	TRBJ2-7	NA	NA	CSVKGLYEQYF	TGCAGCGTTAAGGGCTTATACGAGCAGTACTTC
TRBV10-3	15	TRBJ2-1	TRBD2	NA	CAISEAGGMYNEQFF	TGTGCCATCAGTGAGGCGGGGGGGATGTACAATGAGCAGTTCTTC
TRBV29-1	13	TRBJ1-1	NA	NA	CSVESQGMTEAFF	TGCAGCGTTGAGTCCCAGGGTATGACTGAAGCTTTCTTT
TRBV11-1	13	TRBJ2-2	NA	few	CASSLALGGELFF	TGTGCCAGCAGCTTAGCACTGGGTGGGGAGCTGTTTTTT
TRBV6-1	15	TRBJ2-2	NA	NA	CASKHRGPGTGELFF	TGTGCCAGCAAACATCGGGGCCCGGGCACCGGGGAGCTGTTTTTT
TRBV14	16	TRBJ2-1	TRBD2	NA	CASSAPGTSGDNEQFF	TGTGCCAGCAGCGCCCCCGGGACTAGCGGAGACAATGAGCAGTTCTTC
TRBV6-5	14	TRBJ2-7	TRBD1	NA	CASSYRTGNYEQYF	TGTGCCAGCAGTTACCGGACAGGGAACTACGAGCAGTACTTC
TRBV28	14	TRBJ2-2	NA	NA	CASSLARNTGELFF	TGTGCCAGCAGTTTGGCCAGGAACACCGGGGAGCTGTTTTTT
TRBV5-1	16	TRBJ2-6	NA	few	CASSFGGAQGANVLTF	TGCGCCAGCAGCTTTGGGGGGGCGCAAGGGGCCAACGTCCTGACTTTC
TRBV7-9	15	TRBJ1-2	TRBD1	NA	CASSLTGGSSVGYTF	TGTGCCAGCAGCTTGACAGGGGGCAGCTCAGTTGGCTACACCTTC
TRBV7-2	13	TRBJ2-7	NA	NA	CASSYYLTYEQYF	TGTGCCAGCAGCTACTATCTCACCTACGAGCAGTACTTC